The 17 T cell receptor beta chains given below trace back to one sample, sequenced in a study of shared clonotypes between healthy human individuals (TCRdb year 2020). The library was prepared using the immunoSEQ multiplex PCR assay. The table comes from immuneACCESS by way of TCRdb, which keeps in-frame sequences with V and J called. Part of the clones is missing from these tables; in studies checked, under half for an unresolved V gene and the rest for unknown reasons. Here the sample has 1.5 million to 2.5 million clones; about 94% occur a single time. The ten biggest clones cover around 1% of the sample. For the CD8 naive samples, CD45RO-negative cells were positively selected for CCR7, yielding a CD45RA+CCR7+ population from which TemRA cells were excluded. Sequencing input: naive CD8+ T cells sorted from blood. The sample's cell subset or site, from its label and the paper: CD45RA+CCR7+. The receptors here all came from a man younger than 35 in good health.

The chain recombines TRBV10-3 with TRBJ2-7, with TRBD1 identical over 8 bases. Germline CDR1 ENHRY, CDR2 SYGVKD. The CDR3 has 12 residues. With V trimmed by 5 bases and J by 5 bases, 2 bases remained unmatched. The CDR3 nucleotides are TGTGCCATCAGTCCGGACAGGGACGAGCAGTACTTC. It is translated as CAISPDRDEQYF.

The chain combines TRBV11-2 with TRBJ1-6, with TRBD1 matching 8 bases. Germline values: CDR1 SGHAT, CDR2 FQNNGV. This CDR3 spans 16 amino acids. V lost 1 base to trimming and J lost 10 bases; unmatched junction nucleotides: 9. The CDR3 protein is CASSLVTGGLNSPLHF. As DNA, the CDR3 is TGTGCCAGCAGCTTAGTAACAGGGGGGTTAAACTCACCCCTCCACTTT.

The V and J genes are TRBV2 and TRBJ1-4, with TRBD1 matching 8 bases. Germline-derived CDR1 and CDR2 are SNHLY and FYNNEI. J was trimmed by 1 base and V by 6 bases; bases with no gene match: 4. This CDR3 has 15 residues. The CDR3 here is CASRLQGVTNEKLFF. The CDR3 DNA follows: TGTGCCAGCAGGCTACAGGGGGTAACTAATGAAAAACTGTTTTTT.

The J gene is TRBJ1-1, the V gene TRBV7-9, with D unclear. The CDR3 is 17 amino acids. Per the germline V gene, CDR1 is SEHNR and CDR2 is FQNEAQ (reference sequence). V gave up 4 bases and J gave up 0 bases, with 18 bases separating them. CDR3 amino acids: CASSSRILTVLNTEAFF. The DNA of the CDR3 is TGTGCCAGCAGCTCGCGTATATTGACGGTACTGAACACTGAAGCTTTCTTT.

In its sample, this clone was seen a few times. CDR3 nucleotide sequence: TGTGCCACACAGCGAGGGCCGGAAAATTCACCCCTCCACTTT. Amino acids: CATQRGPENSPLHF. The rearrangement joins TRBV2 to TRBJ1-6; D call uncertain. V lost 10 bases, J lost 7 bases, and 17 bases lay in between. CDR1 and CDR2 from the germline V gene are SNHLY and FYNNEI. CDR3 length: 14 amino acids.

In DNA form, the CDR3 reads TGCGCCAGCAGCATAGCGGGGGTTCCGGGGGATACGCAGTATTTT. This translates into CASSIAGVPGDTQYF. V gene TRBV5-1 combines with J gene TRBJ2-3; 9 bases fit TRBD2. The trim removed 4 bases at V and 6 bases at J, leaving 9 bases unmatched. The germline gives CDR1 SGHRS, CDR2 YFSETQ. The CDR3 contains 15 residues.

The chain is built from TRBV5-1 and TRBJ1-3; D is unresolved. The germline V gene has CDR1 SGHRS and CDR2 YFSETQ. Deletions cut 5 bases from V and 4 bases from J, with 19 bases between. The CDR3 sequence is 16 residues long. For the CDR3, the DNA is TGCGCCAGCAGTTGCCCAGAACTACCTCTGGGAAACACCATATATTTT. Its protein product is CASSCPELPLGNTIYF.

Here the CDR3 DNA reads TGTGCCAGCAGCTTAGAGAAGGGACAGGGGGCCGGCACAGATACGCAGTATTTT. Protein sequence: CASSLEKGQGAGTDTQYF. V is TRBV7-9 and J is TRBJ2-3, with 12 bases fitting TRBD1. In germline, CDR1 is SEHNR, CDR2 FQNEAQ (reference sequence). This CDR3 has 18 amino acids. J gave up 1 base and V 1 base, and 6 bases lay outside the gene matches.

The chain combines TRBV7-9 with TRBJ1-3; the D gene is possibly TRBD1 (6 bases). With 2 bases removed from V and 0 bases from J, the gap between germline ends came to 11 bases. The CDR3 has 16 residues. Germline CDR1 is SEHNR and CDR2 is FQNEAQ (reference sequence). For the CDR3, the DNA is TGTGCCAGCAGCTTAACCTGGACAGCCTCTGGAAACACCATATATTTT. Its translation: CASSLTWTASGNTIYF.

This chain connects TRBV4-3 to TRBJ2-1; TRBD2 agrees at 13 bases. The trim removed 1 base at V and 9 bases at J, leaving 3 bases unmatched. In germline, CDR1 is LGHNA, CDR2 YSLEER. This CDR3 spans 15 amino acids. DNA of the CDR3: TGCGCCAGCAGCCAAGTTCGGACTAGCGGGAGTGAGCAGTTCTTC. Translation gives CASSQVRTSGSEQFF.

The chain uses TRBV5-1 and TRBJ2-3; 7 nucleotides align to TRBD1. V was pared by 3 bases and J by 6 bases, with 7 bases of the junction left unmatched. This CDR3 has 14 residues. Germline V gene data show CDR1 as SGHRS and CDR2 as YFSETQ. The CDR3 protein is CASSSATGIDTQYF. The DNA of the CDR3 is TGCGCCAGCAGCTCAGCGACAGGGATTGATACGCAGTATTTT.

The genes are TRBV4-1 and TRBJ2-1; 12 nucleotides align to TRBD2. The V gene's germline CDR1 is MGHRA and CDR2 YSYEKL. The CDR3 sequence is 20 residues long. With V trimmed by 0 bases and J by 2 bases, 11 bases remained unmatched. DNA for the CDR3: TGCGCCAGCAGCCAAGAGTCTTGGCTAGCGGGAGGGAGGGCCTACAATGAGCAGTTCTTC. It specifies CASSQESWLAGGRAYNEQFF.

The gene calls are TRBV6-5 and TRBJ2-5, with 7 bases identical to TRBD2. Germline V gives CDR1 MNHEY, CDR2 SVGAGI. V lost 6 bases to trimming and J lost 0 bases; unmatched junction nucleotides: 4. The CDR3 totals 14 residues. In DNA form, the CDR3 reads TGTGCCAGCAGCGTACTAGCGAACCAAGAGACCCAGTACTTC. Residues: CASSVLANQETQYF.

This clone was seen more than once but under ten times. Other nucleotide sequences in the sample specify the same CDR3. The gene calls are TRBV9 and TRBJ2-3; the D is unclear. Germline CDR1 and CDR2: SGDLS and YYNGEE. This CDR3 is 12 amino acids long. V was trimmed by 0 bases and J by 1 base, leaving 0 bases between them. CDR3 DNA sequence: TGTGCCAGCAGCGTAGGCACAGATACGCAGTATTTT. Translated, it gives CASSVGTDTQYF. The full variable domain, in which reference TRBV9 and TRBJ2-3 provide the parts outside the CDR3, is DSGVTQTPKHLITATGQRVTLRCSPRSGDLSVYWYQQSLDQGLQFLIQYYNGEERAKGNILERFSAQQFPDLHSELNLSSLELGDSALYFCASSVGTDTQYFGPGTRLTVL.

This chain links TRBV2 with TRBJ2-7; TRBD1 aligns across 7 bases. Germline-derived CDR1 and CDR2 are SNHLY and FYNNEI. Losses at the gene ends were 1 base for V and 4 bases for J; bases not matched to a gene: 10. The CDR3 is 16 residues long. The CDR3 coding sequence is TGTGCCAGCAGTGAAGGGGCCGGGACAGATAGATACGAGCAGTACTTC. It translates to CASSEGAGTDRYEQYF.

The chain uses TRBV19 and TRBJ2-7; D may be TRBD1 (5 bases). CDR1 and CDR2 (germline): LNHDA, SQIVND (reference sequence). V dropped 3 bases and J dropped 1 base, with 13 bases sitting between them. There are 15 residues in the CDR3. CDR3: CASSMGIDRSYEQYF. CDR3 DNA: TGTGCCAGTAGTATGGGCATCGACAGATCCTACGAGCAGTACTTC.

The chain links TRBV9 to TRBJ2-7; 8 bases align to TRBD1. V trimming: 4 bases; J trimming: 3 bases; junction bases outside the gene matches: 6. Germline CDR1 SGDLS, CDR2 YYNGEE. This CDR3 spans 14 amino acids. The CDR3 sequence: CASSPVGQGYEQYF. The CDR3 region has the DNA TGTGCCAGCAGCCCAGTCGGACAGGGCTACGAGCAGTACTTC.